This TCR beta chain was obtained from a study of T cells in Graves' hyperthyroidism and ophthalmopathy. Study-wide findings and caveats: In validation, the model predicted ophthalmopathy. These predictions came a median around 5.9 months before onset. The blood repertoire included most of the expanded thyroid clonotypes above 0.001.

To note about this clonotype: Its target is unknown.

Criteria for exclusion of patients were uncontrolled infection, other autoimmune disease, pregnancy or lactation. From RNA transcripts, TCR beta CDR3 regions were amplified. The HTBI primer set served for first-round RT-PCR of the TCR CDR3. TCRdb passed the multiplex PCR reads through MiXCR, listing each CDR3 protein once. The table records approximately 600,000 distinct CDR3 sequences, 14% of them present only once. Looked up from germline, CDR1 is MGHRA and CDR2 is YSYEKL. This CDR3 region has 18 residues. V lost 4 bases to trimming and J lost 3 bases; unmatched junction nucleotides: 18. The V call is TRBV4-1, the J call TRBJ2-7, with 7 bases aligning to TRBD1. This TCR came from a woman aged 18 to 35 with Graves' ophthalmopathy. Source material: blood. The CDR3 DNA sequence: TGCGCCAGCAGCCTTAAGGCAACACCGGGACAGCCTAGCTACGAGCAGTACTTC. Its translation is CASSLKATPGQPSYEQYF.